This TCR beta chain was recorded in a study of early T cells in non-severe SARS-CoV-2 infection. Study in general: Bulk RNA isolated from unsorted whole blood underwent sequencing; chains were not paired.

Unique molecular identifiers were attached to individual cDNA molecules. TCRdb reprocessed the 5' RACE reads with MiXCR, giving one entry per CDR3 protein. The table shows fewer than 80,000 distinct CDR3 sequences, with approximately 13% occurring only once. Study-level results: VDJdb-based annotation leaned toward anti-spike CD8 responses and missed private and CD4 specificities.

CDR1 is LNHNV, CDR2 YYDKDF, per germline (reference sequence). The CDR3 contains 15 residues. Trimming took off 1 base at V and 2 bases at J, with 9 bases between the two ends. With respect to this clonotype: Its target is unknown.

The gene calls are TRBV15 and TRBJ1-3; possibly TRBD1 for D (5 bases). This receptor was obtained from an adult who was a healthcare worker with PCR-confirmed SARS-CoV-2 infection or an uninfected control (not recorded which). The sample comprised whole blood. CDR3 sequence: CATSRGKGTGNTIYF. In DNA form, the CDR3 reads TGTGCCACCAGCAGAGGAAAGGGGACTGGAAACACCATATATTTT.